Each of the 13 T cell receptor beta chains below was sequenced from the same sample in a study of chemoradiotherapy in HPV16-positive cancers. Assay: immunoSEQ multiplex PCR; the TCRdb copy retains only in-frame clones and omits some. The sample lists 9,000 to 15,000 clones; 65% to 80% were seen once. This sample was gathered from a patient who underwent chemoradiotherapy. The origin of the receptors is a human donor with HPV-associated anogenital cancer.

The chain links TRBV7-8 to TRBJ2-1, with D possibly being TRBD1 (6 bases). This CDR3 contains 14 residues. Germline V CDR1 and CDR2: SGHVS, FQNEAQ. V lost 4 bases and J 1 base, leaving 8 bases between the germline ends. The CDR3 coding sequence is TGTGCCAGCAGCTACAGGGCGTCCTACAATGAGCAGTTCTTC. Translating gives CASSYRASYNEQFF.

The V and J genes are TRBV5-1 and TRBJ1-2; 8 bases map to TRBD1. The V gene's germline CDR1 is SGHRS and CDR2 YFSETQ. With V trimmed by 4 bases and J by 7 bases, 12 bases remained unmatched. This CDR3 region has 15 residues. CDR3 amino acids: CASSEMTAQGAGYTF. DNA for the CDR3: TGCGCCAGCAGCGAGATGACCGCGCAGGGGGCTGGCTACACCTTC.

The chain uses TRBV18 and TRBJ2-1, with D perhaps TRBD1 (6 bases). CDR1 KGHSH and CDR2 LQKENI come from the germline V gene. The CDR3 has 16 amino acids. V lost 2 bases to trimming and J lost 7 bases, with 18 bases between them. The DNA for the CDR3 is TGTGCCAGCTCACCATCGGTACTGGGGGCTAGGAATGAGCAGTTCTTC. Its translation: CASSPSVLGARNEQFF.

This clone was counted between two and nine times. The chain uses TRBV7-2 and TRBJ1-6; no clear D gene. CDR1 SGHTA and CDR2 FQGNSA come from the germline V gene. CDR3 length: 13 amino acids. Between the trimmed V and J ends, which lost 4 bases and 6 bases, there was a span of 7 bases. The CDR3 region is CASSSLINSPLHF. CDR3 nucleotide sequence: TGTGCCAGCAGCTCCCTTATTAATTCACCCCTCCACTTT.

The CDR3 region is CASSGQTGLFYEQYF. For the CDR3, the DNA is TGTGCCAGCAGCGGACAGACAGGGCTCTTTTACGAGCAGTACTTC. This chain links TRBV7-8 with TRBJ2-7; the match to TRBD1 covers 7 bases. The V and J ends lost 5 bases and 4 bases, in that order; junction bases with no gene match: 11. The CDR3 consists of 15 residues. Germline V gives CDR1 SGHVS, CDR2 FQNEAQ. The complete variable domain, with remaining parts taken from reference TRBV7-8 and TRBJ2-7, reads GAGVSQSPRYKVAKRGQDVALRCDPISGHVSLFWYQQALGQGPEFLTYFQNEAQLDKSGLPSDRFFAERPEGSVSTLKIQRTQQEDSAVYLCASSGQTGLFYEQYFGPGTRLTVT.

This rearrangement joins TRBV7-6 to TRBJ1-1; 7 bases are shared with TRBD1. This CDR3 comprises 15 residues. Germline CDR1 and CDR2: SGHVS and FNYEAQ. V dropped 5 bases and J dropped 4; count of bases not matched to a gene: 10. The CDR3 DNA sequence: TGTGCCAGCAGCCTCGGGACAGCCTTGGGCACTGAAGCTTTCTTT. Translated: CASSLGTALGTEAFF.

The chain uses TRBV13 and TRBJ2-5; D is unclear. The last part of the DNA fits TRBJ2-7 better; the J call may be wrong. From germline, CDR1 is PRHDT and CDR2 FYEKMQ (reference sequence). This CDR3 is 12 amino acids long. The CDR3 loop reads CASSFLSTEQYF. In nucleotides, the CDR3 is TGTGCCAGCAGCTTTTTGAGTACCGAGCAGTACTTC.

The chain uses TRBV30 and TRBJ1-4; 7 nucleotides line up with TRBD1. The germline CDR1 and CDR2 sequences are GTSNPN and SVGIG (reference sequence). With V trimmed by 6 bases and J by 2 bases, 3 bases remained unmatched. The CDR3 spans 13 residues. In DNA form, the CDR3 reads TGTGCCTGTCCGGGACAGACTAATGAAAAACTGTTTTTT. The encoded protein is CACPGQTNEKLFF.

This clone was observed a single time. The chain recombines TRBV11-2 with TRBJ2-1; 7 bases agree with TRBD2. CDR3 length: 17 residues. V was pared by 2 bases and J by 7 bases, with 14 bases of the junction left unmatched. Germline lookup yields CDR1 SGHAT and CDR2 FQNNGV. The CDR3 region is CASSLIVAGVLVNEQFF. The CDR3 DNA sequence: TGTGCCAGCAGCTTAATCGTGGCGGGGGTGTTGGTAAATGAGCAGTTCTTC.

This clone was seen a single time. Its ends do not fully match the called genes, so a read error is possible. The chain carries TRBV7-7 and TRBJ2-2; weak D call: TRBD1 (5 bases). The germline gives CDR1 SSHAT, CDR2 FNYEAQ (reference sequence). The CDR3 covers 15 residues. The CDR3 loop reads CASTLGRVGTGELFF. In DNA, the CDR3 is TGTGCTAGCACTCTAGGCAGGGTCGGAACCGGGGAGCTGTTTTTT.

The rearrangement links TRBV18 to TRBJ1-6; D possibly corresponds to TRBD1 (6 bases). Germline CDR1 KGHSH, CDR2 LQKENI. Trimming shortened V by 6 bases and J by 7 bases, and 13 bases separated the two germline ends. The CDR3 contains 14 residues. CDR3 DNA sequence: TGTGCCAGCTCCGACCGGGACACAAATTCACCCCTCCACTTT. Translation gives CASSDRDTNSPLHF.

This clone was picked up one time. This chain links TRBV2 with TRBJ1-5; D not resolved. This CDR3 region has 14 residues. Germline assignment: CDR1 SNHLY and CDR2 FYNNEI. V lost 2 bases and J lost 0, with 5 bases in between. The CDR3 DNA reads TGTGCCAGCAGTGAATGGACTAGCAATCAGCCCCAGCATTTT. Protein sequence: CASSEWTSNQPQHF.

This clone was detected only a few times. V is TRBV25-1 and J is TRBJ1-2; D remains ambiguous. From germline, CDR1 is MGHDK and CDR2 SYGVNS. The CDR3 covers 14 residues. Trimming pared 6 bases from V and 2 bases from J, leaving 13 bases between. CDR3 loop: CASSPNSLNYGYTF. The CDR3 bases are TGTGCCAGCAGCCCCAACAGCCTCAACTATGGCTACACCTTC.